The 2 T cell receptor beta chains presented below share a single source sample, sequenced in a study of T cells after yellow fever vaccination. MiXCR, applied by TCRdb to the 5' RACE reads, yields one record per CDR3 protein. The table has some 550,000 distinct CDR3 sequences, roughly a fifth seen once; the top ten hold roughly an eighth. The sequencing used PBMCs, collected 15 days after the yellow fever booster vaccination. These receptors came from a man aged 25-40 years who received the YFV17D yellow fever vaccine.

This chain joins TRBV29-1 and TRBJ2-1; 10 nucleotides line up with TRBD2. The CDR3 has 14 residues. Germline assignment: CDR1 SQVTM and CDR2 ANQGSEA. Unmatched junction bases numbered 3, after V lost 3 bases and J lost 4 bases. This CDR3 is CSVDLAGVYNEQFF. The CDR3 nucleotides read TGCAGCGTTGACCTAGCGGGAGTGTACAATGAGCAGTTCTTC.

J is TRBJ2-1 and V is TRBV27; perhaps D is TRBD1 or TRBD2 (7 bases each). Trimming pared 3 bases from V and 10 bases from J, leaving 31 bases between. This CDR3 is 19 amino acids long. CDR1 is MNHEY, CDR2 SMNVEV, per germline (reference sequence). The CDR3 region is CASSFGPSQGGVQGGEQFF. The DNA of the CDR3 is TGTGCCAGCAGTTTTGGGCCGTCCCAGGGGGGAGTCCAGGGAGGGGAGCAGTTCTTC.